The clone carrying this T cell receptor (beta chain) was found a few times. The antigen is undetermined. Regions amplified from RNA transcripts were the TCR beta CDR3 regions. The TCR CDR3 first-round RT-PCR relied on the HTBI primer set. TCRdb redid the calling of the multiplex PCR reads with MiXCR, one entry per CDR3 protein. Here the sample spans 550,000 to 600,000 distinct CDR3 sequences, just over 45% being singletons. The CDR3 loop spans 13 amino acids. Deletions cut 2 bases from V and 3 bases from J, with 11 bases between. Germline V gene sequence: CDR1 SQVTM, CDR2 ANQGSEA. These data originate in a study of T cells in Graves' hyperthyroidism and ophthalmopathy. Study-wide results and caveats: Peripheral blood also featured most of the thyroid clonotypes expanded above 0.001.

Sequenced material: peripheral blood or thyroid tissue (not recorded which). This chain connects TRBV29-1 to TRBJ2-7; no clear D. The sequence was collected from an adult woman with Graves' disease, either hyperthyroidism or ophthalmopathy (not recorded which). CDR3 in amino acids: CSVEHAGNYEQYF. The CDR3 region has the DNA TGCAGCGTTGAACACGCAGGCAACTACGAGCAGTACTTC.